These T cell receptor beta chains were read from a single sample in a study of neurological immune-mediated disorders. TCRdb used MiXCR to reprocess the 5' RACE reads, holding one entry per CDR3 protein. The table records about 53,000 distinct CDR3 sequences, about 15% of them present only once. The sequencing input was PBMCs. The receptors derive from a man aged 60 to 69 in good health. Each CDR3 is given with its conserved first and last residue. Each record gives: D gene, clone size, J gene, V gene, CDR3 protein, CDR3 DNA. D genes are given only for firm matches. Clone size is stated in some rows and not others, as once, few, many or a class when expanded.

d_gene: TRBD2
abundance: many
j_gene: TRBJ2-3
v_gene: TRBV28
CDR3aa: CASSLGLAGGPTDTQYF
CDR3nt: TGTGCCAGCAGTTTAGGACTAGCGGGAGGACCCACAGATACGCAGTATTTT

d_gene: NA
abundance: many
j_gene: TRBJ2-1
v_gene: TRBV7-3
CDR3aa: CASSLTSDIGGEQFF
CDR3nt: TGTGCCAGCAGCTTAACTTCTGATATTGGTGGGGAGCAGTTCTTC

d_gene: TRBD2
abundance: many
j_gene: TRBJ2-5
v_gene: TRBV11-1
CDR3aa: CASSSRTSSRETQYF
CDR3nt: TGTGCCAGCAGCTCCAGGACTAGCAGTCGAGAGACCCAGTACTTC

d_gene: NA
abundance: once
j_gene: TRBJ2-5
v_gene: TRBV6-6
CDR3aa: CASTNRAQENQYF
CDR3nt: TGTGCCAGCACCAACCGGGCCCAAGAGAACCAGTACTTC

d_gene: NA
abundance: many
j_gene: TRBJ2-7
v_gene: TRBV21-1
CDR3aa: CASSKSSGRPTYEQYF
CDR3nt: TGTGCCAGCAGCAAATCTAGCGGGAGGCCGACCTACGAGCAGTACTTC

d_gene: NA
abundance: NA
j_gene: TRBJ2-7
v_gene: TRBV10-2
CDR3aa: CASGPDRIPYEQYF
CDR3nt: TGCGCCAGCGGTCCAGATCGGATCCCATACGAGCAGTACTTC

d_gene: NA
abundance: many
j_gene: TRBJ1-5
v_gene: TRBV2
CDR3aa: CASSERAGINQPQHF
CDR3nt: TGTGCCAGCAGTGAAAGGGCGGGAATTAATCAGCCCCAGCATTTT

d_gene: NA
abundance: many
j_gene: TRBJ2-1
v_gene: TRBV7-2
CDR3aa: CASSIHGSYNEQFF
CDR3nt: TGTGCCAGCAGCATACATGGGTCCTACAATGAGCAGTTCTTC

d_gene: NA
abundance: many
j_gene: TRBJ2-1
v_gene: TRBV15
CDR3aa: CATSSRREGGVRNEQFF
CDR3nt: TGTGCCACCAGCAGCCGACGGGAAGGGGGAGTCCGCAATGAGCAGTTCTTC

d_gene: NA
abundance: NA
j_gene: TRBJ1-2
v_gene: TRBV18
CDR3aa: CASSRQETGVGYTF
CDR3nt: TGTGCCAGCTCCCGTCAAGAAACCGGGGTTGGCTACACCTTC

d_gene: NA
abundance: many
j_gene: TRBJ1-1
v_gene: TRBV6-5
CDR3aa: CASTVWGGDTEAFF
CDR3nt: TGTGCCAGCACCGTTTGGGGGGGAGACACTGAAGCTTTCTTT

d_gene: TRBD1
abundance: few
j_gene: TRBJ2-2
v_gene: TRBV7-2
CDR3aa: CASRKLGGQGHGELFF
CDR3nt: TGTGCCAGCAGGAAGTTGGGGGGACAGGGTCACGGGGAGCTGTTTTTT

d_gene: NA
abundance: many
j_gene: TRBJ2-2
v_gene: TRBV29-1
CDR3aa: CSVVRTTGELFF
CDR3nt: TGCAGCGTCGTAAGGACCACCGGGGAGCTGTTTTTT

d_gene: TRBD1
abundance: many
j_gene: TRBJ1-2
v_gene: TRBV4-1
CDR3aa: CASSQEGQAIYGYTF
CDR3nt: TGCGCCAGCAGCCAAGAGGGACAGGCGATCTATGGCTACACCTTC

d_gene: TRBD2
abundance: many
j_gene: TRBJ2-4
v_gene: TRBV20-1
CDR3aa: CSASLAGARIQYF
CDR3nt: TGCAGTGCTAGTCTAGCGGGAGCCCGAATTCAGTACTTC

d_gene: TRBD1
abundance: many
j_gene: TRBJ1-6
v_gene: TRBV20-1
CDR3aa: CSAREDRGNSPLHF
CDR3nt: TGCAGTGCTAGAGAGGACAGGGGTAATTCACCCCTCCACTTT

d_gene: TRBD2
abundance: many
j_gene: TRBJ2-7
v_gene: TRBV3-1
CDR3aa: CASRPRASGMNEQYF
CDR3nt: TGTGCCAGCAGGCCCCGGGCCAGCGGGATGAACGAGCAGTACTTC

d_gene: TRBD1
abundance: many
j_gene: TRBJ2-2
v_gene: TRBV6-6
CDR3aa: CASSQGAFVAGELFF
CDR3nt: TGTGCCAGCAGTCAGGGGGCGTTTGTGGCCGGGGAGCTGTTTTTT

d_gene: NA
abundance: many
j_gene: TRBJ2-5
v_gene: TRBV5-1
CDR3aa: CASSRAGQETQYF
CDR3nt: TGCGCCAGCAGCCGAGCAGGGCAAGAGACCCAGTACTTC

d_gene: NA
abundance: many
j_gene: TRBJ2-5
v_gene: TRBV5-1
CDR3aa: CASSFFPGGPSEQTQYF
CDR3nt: TGCGCCAGCAGCTTTTTTCCAGGGGGTCCTAGCGAACAGACCCAGTACTTC

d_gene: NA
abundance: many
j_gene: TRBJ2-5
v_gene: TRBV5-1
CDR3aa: CASSLGLGGQETQYF
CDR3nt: TGCGCCAGCAGCTTGGGTTTGGGGGGCCAAGAGACCCAGTACTTC

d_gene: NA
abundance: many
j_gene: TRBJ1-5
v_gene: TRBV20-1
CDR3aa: CSAAGYNQPQHF
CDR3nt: TGCAGTGCTGCAGGATACAATCAGCCCCAGCATTTT

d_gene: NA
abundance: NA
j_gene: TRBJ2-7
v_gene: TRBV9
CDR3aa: CASSVVRGAGRDEQYF
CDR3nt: TGTGCCAGCAGCGTAGTAAGAGGGGCAGGGCGCGACGAGCAGTACTTC

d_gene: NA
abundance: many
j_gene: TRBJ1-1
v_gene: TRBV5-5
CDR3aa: CASSLGTPVEEAFF
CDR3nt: TGTGCCAGCAGCCTTGGGACTCCGGTAGAAGAAGCTTTCTTT

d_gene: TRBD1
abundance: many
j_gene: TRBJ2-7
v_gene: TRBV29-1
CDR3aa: CSVKGAPYEQYF
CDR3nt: TGCAGCGTTAAGGGGGCCCCCTACGAGCAGTACTTC

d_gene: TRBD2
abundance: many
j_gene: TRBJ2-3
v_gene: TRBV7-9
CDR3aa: CASSRIGEGSDTQYF
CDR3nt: TGTGCCAGCAGCCGTATCGGGGAGGGTTCAGATACGCAGTATTTT

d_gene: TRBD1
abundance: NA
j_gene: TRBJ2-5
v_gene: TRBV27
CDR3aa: CASSFLRTGDLRETQYF
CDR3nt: TGTGCCAGCAGTTTCCTTCGGACAGGGGATTTACGAGAGACCCAGTACTTC

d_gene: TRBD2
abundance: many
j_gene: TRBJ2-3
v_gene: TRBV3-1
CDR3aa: CASSRSLAADTQYF
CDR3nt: TGTGCCAGCAGCCGATCCCTAGCGGCAGATACGCAGTATTTT

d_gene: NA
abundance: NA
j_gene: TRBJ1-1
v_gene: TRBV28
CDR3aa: CVSSLGTFMNTEAFF
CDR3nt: TGTGTTAGCAGTTTGGGGACATTCATGAACACTGAAGCTTTCTTT

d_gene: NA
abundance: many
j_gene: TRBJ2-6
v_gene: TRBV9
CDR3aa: CASSLGHQYTSGANVLTF
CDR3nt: TGTGCCAGCAGCCTGGGACACCAATATACCTCTGGGGCCAACGTCCTGACTTTC

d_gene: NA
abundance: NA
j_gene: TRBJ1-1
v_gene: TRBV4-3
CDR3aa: CASSQAPPGVGTEAFF
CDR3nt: TGCGCCAGCAGCCAAGCGCCTCCTGGGGTGGGCACTGAAGCTTTCTTT

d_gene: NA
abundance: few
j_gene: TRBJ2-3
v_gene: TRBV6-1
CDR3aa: CASSERVDTQYF
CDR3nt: TGTGCCAGCAGTGAAAGGGTAGATACGCAGTATTTT

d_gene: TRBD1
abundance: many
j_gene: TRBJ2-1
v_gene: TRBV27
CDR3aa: CASSPGTGYNEQFF
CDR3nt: TGTGCCAGCAGCCCCGGGACAGGCTACAATGAGCAGTTCTTC

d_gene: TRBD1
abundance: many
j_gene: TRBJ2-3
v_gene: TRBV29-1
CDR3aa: CSVDSPGTPLTGAQYF
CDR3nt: TGCAGCGTTGATTCTCCCGGGACCCCCCTCACAGGGGCGCAGTATTTT

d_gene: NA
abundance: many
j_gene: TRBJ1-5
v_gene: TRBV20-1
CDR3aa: CSARDPGREPQHF
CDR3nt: TGCAGTGCTAGAGACCCGGGCCGGGAGCCCCAGCATTTT

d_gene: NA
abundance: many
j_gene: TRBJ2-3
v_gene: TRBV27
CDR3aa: CASSPRLSSTDTQYF
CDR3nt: TGTGCCAGCAGTCCCAGACTATCCAGCACAGATACGCAGTATTTT

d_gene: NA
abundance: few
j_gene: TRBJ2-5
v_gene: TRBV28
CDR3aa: CASSRDPGPETQYF
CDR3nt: TGTGCCAGCAGCCGAGATCCGGGACCGGAGACCCAGTACTTC

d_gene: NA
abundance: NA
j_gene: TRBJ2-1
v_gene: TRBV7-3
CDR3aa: CASSPSANNEQFF
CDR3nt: TGTGCCAGCAGTCCCTCGGCCAACAATGAGCAGTTCTTC

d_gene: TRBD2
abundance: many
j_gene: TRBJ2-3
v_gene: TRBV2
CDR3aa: CASRGYRASGTDTQYF
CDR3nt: TGTGCCAGCAGGGGGTACCGGGCTAGCGGGACGGATACGCAGTATTTT

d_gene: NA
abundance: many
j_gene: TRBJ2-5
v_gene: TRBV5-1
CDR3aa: CASSFGKETQYF
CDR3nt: TGCGCCAGCAGCTTTGGCAAAGAGACCCAGTACTTC

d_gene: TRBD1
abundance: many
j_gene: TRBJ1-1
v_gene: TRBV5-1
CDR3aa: CASSLPGTGTEAFF
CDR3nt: TGCGCCAGCAGCCTACCTGGGACAGGGACTGAAGCTTTCTTT

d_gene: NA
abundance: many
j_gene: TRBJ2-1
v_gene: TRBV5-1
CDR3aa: CASSEDGGIYEQFF
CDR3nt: TGCGCCAGCAGCGAAGATGGCGGGATCTATGAGCAGTTCTTC

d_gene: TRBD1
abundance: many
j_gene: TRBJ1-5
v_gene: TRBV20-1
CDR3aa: CSARTGNSNQPQHF
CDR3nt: TGCAGTGCTCGGACAGGGAATAGCAATCAGCCCCAGCATTTT

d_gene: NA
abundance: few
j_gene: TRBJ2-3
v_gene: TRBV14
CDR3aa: CASSQNSGGTDTQYF
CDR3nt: TGTGCCAGCAGCCAGAATAGCGGAGGCACAGATACGCAGTATTTT

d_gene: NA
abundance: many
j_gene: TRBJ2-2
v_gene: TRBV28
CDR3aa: CASSSPGQVNTGELFF
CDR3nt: TGTGCCAGCAGTTCCCCGGGACAAGTAAACACCGGGGAGCTGTTTTTT

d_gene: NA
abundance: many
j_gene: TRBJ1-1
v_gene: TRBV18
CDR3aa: CASSPPGLYTEAFF
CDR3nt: TGTGCCAGCTCACCACCGGGACTCTACACTGAAGCTTTCTTT

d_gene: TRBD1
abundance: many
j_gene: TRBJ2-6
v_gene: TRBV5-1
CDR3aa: CASSSDRTGDLSGANVLTF
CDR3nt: TGCGCCAGCAGCTCCGACAGGACAGGCGATCTCTCTGGGGCCAACGTCCTGACTTTC

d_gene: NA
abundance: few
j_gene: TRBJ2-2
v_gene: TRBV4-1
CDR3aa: CASSPAVARNTGELFF
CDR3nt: TGCGCCAGCAGTCCGGCCGTAGCCCGTAACACCGGGGAGCTGTTTTTT

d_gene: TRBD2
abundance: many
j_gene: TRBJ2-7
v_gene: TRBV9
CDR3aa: CASSVAAGGYEQYF
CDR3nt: TGTGCCAGCAGCGTAGCAGCGGGAGGCTACGAGCAGTACTTC

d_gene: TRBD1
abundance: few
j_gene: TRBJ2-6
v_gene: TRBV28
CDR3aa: CASSPPHRGTSGANVLTF
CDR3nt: TGTGCCAGCAGTCCCCCTCACAGGGGAACCTCTGGGGCCAACGTCCTGACTTTC

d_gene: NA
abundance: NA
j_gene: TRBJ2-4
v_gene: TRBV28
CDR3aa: CATSLRTGIQYF
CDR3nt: TGTGCCACCTCCCTGAGGACGGGCATTCAGTACTTC

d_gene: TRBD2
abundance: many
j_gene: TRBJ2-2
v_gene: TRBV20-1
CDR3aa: CSAILPTSGSRGELFF
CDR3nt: TGCAGTGCTATTCTCCCGACTAGCGGGAGTAGGGGGGAGCTGTTTTTT